This TCR beta chain derives from a study of blood T cell repertoires in COVID-19. In the study overall: Specimens from acute and convalescent COVID-19 originated in the United States, Italy and Spain. Nucleic acid was either cDNA or gDNA, and it came from T cells, B-cell-depleted T cells, or PBMCs.

In the original workflow: Amplified reference gene primers provided the basis for estimating nucleated cell counts. The assay was immunoSEQ multiplex PCR, and TCRdb's table has in-frame clones only and misses some. V and J calls and clone size are as listed in that table; D and trimming were resolved from the DNA. The sample lists under 200,000 clones, almost 80% occurring once. Germline V lookup: CDR1 SSHAT, CDR2 FNYEAQ (reference sequence). The CDR3 covers 14 residues. V shed 5 bases, J shed 4 bases, and the junction held 5 bases outside the gene matches. The source is a man aged 55 to 70 with active or convalescent COVID-19. This sequence joins TRBV7-7 and TRBJ2-7, with TRBD1 identical over 10 bases. The sequencing sample was made of peripheral blood. This chain's CDR3 is CASSEGQGRYEQYF. The CDR3, as DNA: TGTGCCAGCAGCGAGGGACAGGGGAGGTACGAGCAGTACTTC.